Presented here are 29 T cell receptor beta chains from one specimen sequenced in a study of post-analysis software for immune sequencing data. Findings of the study overall: Controls had lower frequencies than patients of roughly five TRBV segments, which included TRBV5-6, TRBV5-1 and TRBV20-1.

These receptors have no identified antigens. TCR beta libraries were prepared from cDNA with unique molecular identifiers. TCRdb re-called the PCR reads with MiXCR, one entry per CDR3 protein. The repertoire holds 450,000 to 650,000 distinct CDR3 sequences, with about 40% as singletons. The sample comprised blood. The receptor source for this set is a girl aged 5 to 17 with multiple sclerosis.

This clonotype was detected a few times. This chain joins TRBV21-1 and TRBJ2-7; TRBD2, the table's D call, was not compared with the DNA. TRBV21-1 is reported as a pseudogene. The CDR3 spans 15 residues. The DNA of the CDR3 is TGTACCAGCAATCCGGGCCTCCCAGCGAGGAACGAGCAGTACTTC. Translation: CTSNPGLPARNEQYF.

The chain carries TRBV10-3 and TRBJ1-1, with 11 positions matching TRBD1. This CDR3 is built from 17 residues. CDR1 is ENHRY, CDR2 SYGVKD, per germline. V shed 5 bases and J 0 bases; nucleotides not matched to a gene: 8. For the CDR3, the DNA is TGTGCCATCAGTACCGGGACAGGGGGTAATGTGAACACTGAAGCTTTCTTT. Translation: CAISTGTGGNVNTEAFF.

This chain connects TRBV11-2 to TRBJ1-2; TRBD1 might be the D (6 bases). Germline V lookup: CDR1 SGHAT, CDR2 FQNNGV. Trimming took off 2 bases at V and 6 bases at J, with 16 bases between the two ends. CDR3 length equals 15 residues. The CDR3 region is CASSLSPDRTNGYTF. The CDR3 DNA is TGTGCCAGCAGCTTATCCCCCGACAGGACTAATGGCTACACCTTC.

V usage is TRBV13 and J usage is TRBJ2-3; 7 positions agree with TRBD2. The CDR3 length is 16 residues. Germline V lookup: CDR1 PRHDT, CDR2 FYEKMQ (reference sequence). V shed 3 bases and J 2 bases; nucleotides not matched to a gene: 8. The CDR3 sequence is CASSFSGTTLTDTQYF. The CDR3 DNA reads TGTGCCAGCAGCTTCTCCGGGACTACCCTCACAGATACGCAGTATTTT.

This clonotype was picked up one time. V and J are TRBV20-1 and TRBJ1-3; no definite D call. Trimming removed 6 bases at V and 0 bases at J, with 9 bases between. The germline V gene encodes CDR1 DFQATT and CDR2 SNEGSKA (reference sequence). The CDR3 extends over 13 amino acids. In DNA, the CDR3 is TGCAGTGCCCCTGGGAGCTCTGGAAACACCATATATTTT. This sequence encodes CSAPGSSGNTIYF.

As to this clonotype: Mismatch with germline at one junction end may stem from a read error. V gene TRBV6-5 combines with J gene TRBJ2-7, with D perhaps matching TRBD2 (6 bases). The germline gives CDR1 MNHEY, CDR2 SVGAGI. The CDR3 extends over 14 amino acids. The CDR3 DNA follows: TGTGTCAGCAGAGCCGGGACTCCCTCCTACGAGCAGTACTTC. Translation: CVSRAGTPSYEQYF.

Only a few counts were recorded for this clonotype. V and J are TRBV7-3 and TRBJ1-2, with TRBD1 identical over 7 bases. J lost 8 bases, V lost 5 bases, and 8 bases had no gene match. The V gene's germline CDR1 is SGHTA and CDR2 FQGTGA. The CDR3 contains 13 residues. CDR3 sequence (DNA): TGTGCCAGCAGCCAACGGACAGGCGACGGCTACACCTTC. It specifies CASSQRTGDGYTF.

The genes are TRBV27 and TRBJ2-1, with D tentatively TRBD2 (5 bases). V was clipped by 6 bases and J by 8 bases, with 14 bases between them. This CDR3 spans 13 amino acids. Germline V CDR1 and CDR2: MNHEY, SMNVEV (reference sequence). The CDR3 is CASSPARLYEQFF. The CDR3 region has the DNA TGTGCCAGCAGCCCAGCTCGACTATATGAGCAGTTCTTC.

The chain links TRBV6-1 to TRBJ2-6; D is undetermined. The CDR3 is 17 amino acids. The germline V and J ends were trimmed by 9 bases and 0 bases, with 18 bases remaining between them. Germline V CDR1 and CDR2: MNHNS, SASEGT. The CDR3 loop is CASLRGLVNSGANVLTF. The CDR3 bases are TGTGCCAGTCTTCGAGGTCTAGTAAACTCTGGGGCCAACGTCCTGACTTTC.

The rearrangement joins TRBV6-5 to TRBJ1-5; D unclear. V dropped 5 bases and J dropped 2 bases, with 13 bases sitting between them. Germline CDR1 is MNHEY and CDR2 is SVGAGI. This CDR3 comprises 15 residues. CDR3 sequence: CASSPLIGGNQPQHF. CDR3 coding DNA: TGTGCCAGCAGTCCATTAATCGGGGGCAATCAGCCCCAGCATTTT.

This clonotype was counted a few times. V gene TRBV20-1 combines with J gene TRBJ2-5; possible D gene TRBD1, 5 bases. The DNA end is a closer match to TRBJ2-7, so the J assignment may be wrong. Germline CDR1 DFQATT, CDR2 SNEGSKA (reference sequence). The length of the CDR3 is 12 residues. The CDR3 here is CSARDQGREQYF. Written as DNA, the CDR3 is TGCAGTGCTAGAGATCAGGGTCGCGAGCAGTACTTC.

The table lists this clonotype with a count of one. The chain has TRBV13 and TRBJ1-2; D is unclear. Germline loops: CDR1 PRHDT, CDR2 FYEKMQ (reference sequence). The V end was cut by 5 bases, the J end by 4 bases, with 8 bases between. This CDR3 has 12 residues. In DNA, the CDR3 is TGTGCCAGCAGCCCCCAGACCTATGGCTACACCTTC. Its protein product is CASSPQTYGYTF.

This clonotype was seen a handful of times. The CDR3 bases are TGTGCCAGCAGTTTTCGGCAAATTAATGGCTACACCTTC. Encoded protein: CASSFRQINGYTF. The chain couples TRBV28 to TRBJ1-2, with D unclear. V lost 3 bases, J lost 6 bases, and 11 bases lay in between. CDR1 and CDR2 (germline): MDHEN, SYDVKM. This CDR3 is built from 13 residues.

The chain uses TRBV6-6 and TRBJ2-1; a weak D match, TRBD1 (6 bases). CDR1 and CDR2 (germline): MNHNY, SVGAGI (reference sequence). The germline V and J ends were trimmed by 5 bases and 2 bases, with 19 bases remaining between them. The CDR3 sequence is 17 residues long. The CDR3 DNA sequence: TGTGCCAGCAGTCCCGATATGGACGGGGACACCTACAATGAGCAGTTCTTC. Protein: CASSPDMDGDTYNEQFF.

The rearrangement links TRBV30 to TRBJ2-1, with D perhaps TRBD1 or TRBD2 (7 bases each). CDR1 GTSNPN and CDR2 SVGIG come from the germline V gene (reference sequence). CDR3 length: 12 amino acids. Between the trimmed V and J ends, which lost 7 bases and 7 bases, there was a span of 14 bases. CDR3 DNA sequence: TGTGCCTTCAGGGGGGGGCGGAATGAGCAGTTCTTC. It specifies CAFRGGRNEQFF.

In its sample, this clonotype was seen a few times. The J gene is TRBJ2-3, the V gene TRBV12-3 or TRBV12-4; D unresolved. This CDR3 is 14 amino acids long. With 6 bases removed from V and 0 bases from J, the gap between germline ends came to 10 bases. For the CDR3, the DNA is TGTGCCAGCAGCTACGACCCTAGCACAGATACGCAGTATTTT. It is translated as CASSYDPSTDTQYF.

The chain is built from TRBV9 and TRBJ2-4; the match to TRBD2 covers 9 bases. V was pared by 4 bases and J by 8 bases, with 16 bases of the junction left unmatched. The CDR3 loop spans 17 amino acids. In germline, CDR1 is SGDLS, CDR2 YYNGEE. CDR3 loop: CASSPRLAAPRGDIQYF. CDR3 DNA: TGTGCCAGCAGCCCAAGACTAGCGGCCCCGCGGGGGGACATTCAGTACTTC.

This clonotype was seen only a few times. The chain recombines TRBV10-3 with TRBJ2-7; 11 bases are shared with TRBD2. Germline-derived CDR1 and CDR2 are ENHRY and SYGVKD. Trimming removed 6 bases from V and 3 bases from J; junction bases left unmatched: 7. The CDR3 length is 15 residues. The CDR3 coding sequence is TGTGCCATCAGGAAACTAGCGGGAGATCTCTACGAGCAGTACTTC. This translates into CAIRKLAGDLYEQYF.

This clonotype has just one count. The DNA for the CDR3 is TGTGCCAGTCGAACGGATGGGGTTTCTAACTATGGCTACACCTTC. Residues: CASRTDGVSNYGYTF. This sequence joins TRBV6-5 and TRBJ1-2; D is undetermined. Trimming stripped 9 bases from V and 0 bases from J, with 17 bases between. Germline V gene sequence: CDR1 MNHEY, CDR2 SVGAGI. The CDR3 covers 15 residues.

This chain connects TRBV5-1 to TRBJ1-4; D gene ambiguous. The V gene lost 3 bases and the J gene lost 8 bases, with 17 bases spanning the gap. The CDR3 has 15 residues. CDR1 SGHRS and CDR2 YFSETQ come from the germline V gene. The CDR3 nucleotides are TGCGCCAGCAGCTCCGGTTCTTCTACAGCCGAAAAACTGTTTTTT. This translates into CASSSGSSTAEKLFF. Drawing the rest from reference TRBV5-1 and TRBJ1-4, the complete variable domain is KAGVTQTPRYLIKTRGQQVTLSCSPISGHRSVSWYQQTPGQGLQFLFEYFSETQRNKGNFPGRFSGRQFSNSRSEMNVSTLELGDSALYLCASSSGSSTAEKLFFGSGTQLSVL.

The CDR3 nucleotides are TGTGCCAGCAGTTGGACATTCTACGAGCAGTACTTC. This codes for CASSWTFYEQYF. The gene calls are TRBV6-9 and TRBJ2-7, with D perhaps TRBD1 (5 bases). The CDR3 contains 12 residues. The V end was cut by 4 bases, the J end by 3 bases, with 7 bases between. Germline V gives CDR1 MNHGY, CDR2 SVAAGI.

This chain connects TRBV2 to TRBJ1-2, with D maybe TRBD1 (5 bases). The CDR3 spans 14 residues. CDR1 is SNHLY and CDR2 is FYNNEI in the germline V gene. The V gene lost 5 bases and the J gene lost 6 bases, with 16 bases spanning the gap. The CDR3: CASSLRGSSHGYTF. The CDR3 DNA reads TGTGCCAGCAGTCTTCGGGGGTCTTCTCATGGCTACACCTTC.

The chain uses TRBV29-1 and TRBJ2-5, with a possible D match to TRBD2 (7 bases). The germline gives CDR1 SQVTM, CDR2 ANQGSEA. CDR3 length equals 15 residues. V was pared by 0 bases and J by 2 bases, with 13 bases between. This CDR3 is CSVEDRGGGQETQYF. The CDR3 region has the DNA TGCAGCGTTGAAGATCGAGGGGGAGGGCAAGAGACCCAGTACTTC.

This clonotype was recorded a few times. This chain links TRBV7-2 with TRBJ1-2, with a tentative D call TRBD1 (5 bases). V shed 6 bases and J shed 4 bases, with 15 bases lying between them. The CDR3 is 14 residues long. Germline assignment: CDR1 SGHTA and CDR2 FQGNSA. The DNA of the CDR3 is TGTGCCAGCAGTTTAATCGGCGGGGCCTATGGCTACACCTTC. Its translation is CASSLIGGAYGYTF.

This clonotype has only a few counts. The chain employs TRBV29-1 and TRBJ2-3; 7 bases line up with TRBD1. The junction had 0 bases not matched to a gene; V was cut back by 6 bases and J by 0 bases. CDR1 and CDR2 (germline): SQVTM, ANQGSEA. The CDR3 totals 12 residues. CDR3 region: CSVGQSTDTQYF. Here the CDR3 DNA reads TGCAGCGTGGGACAGAGCACAGATACGCAGTATTTT.

V and J are TRBV28 and TRBJ1-2; D is unclear. The CDR3 covers 13 residues. From germline, CDR1 is MDHEN and CDR2 SYDVKM. Trimming removed 7 bases from V and 8 bases from J, with 17 bases in between. The CDR3 loop reads CASKAGGSEGYTF. In DNA form, the CDR3 reads TGTGCCAGCAAGGCCGGAGGGTCGGAAGGCTACACCTTC.

This clonotype was recorded a few times. The chain combines TRBV3-1 with TRBJ2-1; 8 bases match TRBD2. After removal of 4 bases from V and 5 bases from J, the junction contained 10 bases not matched to a gene. Germline assignment: CDR1 LGHDT and CDR2 YNNKEL (reference sequence). The CDR3 runs to 16 residues. The CDR3 spells CASSPPGGAGNNEQFF. The CDR3 DNA reads TGTGCCAGCAGCCCACCGGGGGGGGCCGGTAACAATGAGCAGTTCTTC.

The V call is TRBV12-3 or TRBV12-4, the J call TRBJ2-7; either TRBD1 or TRBD2 may fit D (5 bases each). CDR3 size: 14 residues. With 5 bases removed from V and 0 bases from J, the gap between germline ends came to 11 bases. The CDR3 reads CASSPIGTSYEQYF. CDR3 DNA: TGTGCCAGCAGTCCGATTGGGACCTCCTACGAGCAGTACTTC.

This clonotype was found a few times. The chain is built from TRBV20-1 and TRBJ2-1; D is perhaps TRBD1 (5 bases). Looked up from germline, CDR1 is DFQATT and CDR2 is SNEGSKA (reference sequence). Trimming removed 1 base from V and 8 bases from J, with 9 bases in between. This CDR3 spans 12 amino acids. The CDR3 region is CSARGQIDEQFF. CDR3 DNA sequence: TGCAGTGCTAGAGGACAGATAGATGAGCAGTTCTTC.